This T cell receptor beta chain is from a study of T-cell reconstitution after alpha-beta-depleted transplantation in children. Germline CDR1 and CDR2: MNHEY and SVGAGI. Trimming left V 7 bases short and J 8 bases short, with 11 bases between. The CDR3 runs 11 residues. Preparation of the TCRbeta library involved a method that used unique molecular identifiers. TCRdb redid the calling of the PCR reads with MiXCR, one entry per CDR3 protein. Of roughly 500,000 distinct CDR3 sequences in the sample, around a third were seen once. The chain joins TRBV6-5 to TRBJ1-2, with D unresolved. The source material was PBMCs from the stem cell graft donor, sampled from the stem cell graft. The sequence derives from a human donor who donated a stem cell graft to a child with aplastic anemia. The DNA for the CDR3 is TGTGCCAGCACCGCCGGAGGGGGCTACACCTTC. This encodes CASTAGGGYTF.